The 4 T cell receptor beta chains presented below share a single source sample, sequenced in a study. The sorted Tregs were CD4+CD25+CD127-/low cells. Using its own MiXCR run on the 5' RACE reads, TCRdb lists one record per CDR3 protein. The sample contains about 10,000 distinct CDR3 sequences, around 15% of which appear only once. The sequencing sample was made of Tregs sorted from blood. The receptors derive from a female donor with breast cancer.

In this sample, this clonotype turned up many times. This sequence joins TRBV5-1 and TRBJ2-2, with 7 bases identical to TRBD1. With 3 bases clipped from V and 0 bases from J, the junction kept 2 bases outside the gene matches. The CDR3 consists of 15 residues. Germline values: CDR1 SGHRS, CDR2 YFSETQ. The CDR3 region is CASSSTGPNTGELFF. The CDR3 bases are TGCGCCAGCAGCTCGACAGGGCCGAACACCGGGGAGCTGTTTTTT.

This clonotype rates as medium-sized (0.01 to 0.1%). V and J are TRBV6-6 and TRBJ2-6; perhaps TRBD2 as D (5 bases). Trimming stripped 0 bases from V and 1 base from J, with 7 bases between. The CDR3 is made up of 16 amino acids. Germline CDR1 is MNHNY and CDR2 is SVGAGI (reference sequence). The CDR3 is CASSYSRRSGANVLTF. CDR3 coding DNA: TGTGCCAGCAGTTACTCGAGGAGGTCTGGGGCCAACGTCCTGACTTTC.

Relative to its sample, this clonotype is medium-sized. The chain employs TRBV7-9 and TRBJ1-5; D is unresolved. V was pared by 2 bases and J by 5 bases, with 4 bases between. CDR1 is SEHNR and CDR2 is FQNEAQ in the germline V gene (reference sequence). The CDR3 has 12 residues. The CDR3 is CASSLTDQPQHF. For the CDR3, the DNA is TGTGCCAGCAGCTTAACGGATCAGCCCCAGCATTTT.

On this clonotype itself: At one end, the junction sequence differs from germline, possibly due to a read error. The rearrangement uses TRBV7-7 and TRBJ2-3, with D tentatively TRBD2 (5 bases). Germline V lookup: CDR1 SSHAT, CDR2 FNYEAQ (reference sequence). The CDR3 totals 13 residues. CDR3 in amino acids: CASSLALEDTQYF. The DNA of the CDR3 is TGTGCTAGCAGCTTAGCGCTAGAAGATACGCAGTATTTT. Looking up the rest from reference TRBV7-7 and TRBJ2-3 gives the full variable domain: GAGVSQSPRYKVTKRGQDVTLRCDPISSHATLYWYQQALGQGPEFLTYFNYEAQPDKSGLPSDRFSAERPEGSISTLTIQRTEQRDSAMYRCASSLALEDTQYFGPGTRLTVL.